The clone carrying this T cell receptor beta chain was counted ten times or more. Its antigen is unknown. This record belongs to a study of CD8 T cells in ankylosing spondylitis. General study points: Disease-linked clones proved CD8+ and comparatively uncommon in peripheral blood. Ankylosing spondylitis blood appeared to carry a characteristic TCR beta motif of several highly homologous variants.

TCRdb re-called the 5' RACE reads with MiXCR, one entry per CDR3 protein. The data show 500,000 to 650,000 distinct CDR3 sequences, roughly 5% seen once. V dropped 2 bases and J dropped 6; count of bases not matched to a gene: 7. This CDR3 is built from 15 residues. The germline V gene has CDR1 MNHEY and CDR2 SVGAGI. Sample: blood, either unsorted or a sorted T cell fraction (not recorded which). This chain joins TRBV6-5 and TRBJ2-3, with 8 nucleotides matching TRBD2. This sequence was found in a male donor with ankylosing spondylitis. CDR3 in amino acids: CASSYPARGGDTQYF. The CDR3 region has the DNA TGTGCCAGCAGTTACCCTGCGCGCGGGGGGGATACGCAGTATTTT.